The 10 T cell receptor beta chains listed next were all sequenced from one sample in a study of cytomegalovirus exposure and HLA in healthy donors (dated by TCRdb to 2015 to 2018). The method behind the library was the immunoSEQ multiplex PCR assay. For the multiplex PCR, a mixture combining 60 forward primers for TCR Vbeta segments and 13 reverse primers for TCR Jbeta segments was used. TCRdb holds this immuneACCESS table with in-frame rearrangements only. Some clones are missing; in checked studies, unresolved V genes explain under half, and the rest has no known cause. In this sample the table shows over 90,000 clones, 75% to 90% of which occur a single time. The top ten clonotypes cover around 2.6% of the sample. The sequencing input was PBMCs. These TCRs come from a man between 40 and 49 years old in good health and CMV-seronegative.

This clone has a single count. CDR3 coding DNA: TGTGCCAGCAGCTTGGCAAGCGGGGACAATGAGCAGTTCTTC. It specifies CASSLASGDNEQFF. This chain uses TRBV5-8 with TRBJ2-1; 7 bases match TRBD2. The CDR3 length is 14 residues. Trimming at V came to 0 bases and at J to 5 bases, leaving 2 bases not matched to a gene. CDR1 and CDR2 (germline): SGHTS, YDEGEE.

J is TRBJ1-1 and V is TRBV5-6; 7 positions match TRBD1. The germline V gene has CDR1 SGHDT and CDR2 YYEEEE. The trim removed 9 bases at V and 0 bases at J, leaving 8 bases unmatched. CDR3 size: 14 residues. The DNA of the CDR3 is TGTGCCACTCACCGGGACAGAGTGAACACTGAAGCTTTCTTT. As protein: CATHRDRVNTEAFF.

This chain joins TRBV5-1 and TRBJ2-6; 7 positions match TRBD1. The CDR3 spans 15 residues. The V gene's germline CDR1 is SGHRS and CDR2 YFSETQ. The V and J ends lost 4 bases and 3 bases, in that order; junction bases with no gene match: 4. Here the CDR3 reads CASSLQGNGANVLTF. CDR3 nucleotide sequence: TGCGCCAGCAGCCTACAGGGGAATGGGGCCAACGTCCTGACTTTC. The whole variable domain, remainder taken from reference TRBV5-1 and TRBJ2-6, is KAGVTQTPRYLIKTRGQQVTLSCSPISGHRSVSWYQQTPGQGLQFLFEYFSETQRNKGNFPGRFSGRQFSNSRSEMNVSTLELGDSALYLCASSLQGNGANVLTFGAGSRLTVL.

In its sample, this clone was seen a few times. This chain links TRBV7-6 with TRBJ2-3, with 7 positions matching TRBD2. The V and J ends lost 5 bases and 2 bases, in that order; junction bases with no gene match: 7. Germline V gives CDR1 SGHVS, CDR2 FNYEAQ. The CDR3 has 15 amino acids. The CDR3: CASSRGGAFTDTQYF. The CDR3 nucleotides are TGTGCCAGCAGCCGGGGAGGGGCCTTCACAGATACGCAGTATTTT.

This chain joins TRBV4-1 and TRBJ1-1; TRBD1 is a possible D gene (6 bases). This CDR3 spans 19 amino acids. Trimming cost V 0 bases and J 1 base, with 21 bases left between them. Per the germline V gene, CDR1 is MGHRA and CDR2 is YSYEKL. CDR3 residues: CASSQESGLQGWGNTEAFF. The CDR3 DNA sequence: TGCGCCAGCAGCCAAGAATCAGGGCTACAGGGATGGGGGAACACTGAAGCTTTCTTT.

The genes are TRBV7-9 and TRBJ2-1, with D perhaps TRBD1 (6 bases). Germline V CDR1 and CDR2: SEHNR, FQNEAQ (reference sequence). This CDR3 has 16 residues. The ends were cut back, 5 bases at V and 8 bases at J, with 22 bases in the middle. The CDR3 sequence: CASSLETGLVAYEQFF. For the CDR3, the DNA is TGTGCCAGCAGCCTCGAGACAGGTTTAGTGGCTTATGAGCAGTTCTTC.

Concerning this clone: An end of the junction does not agree with germline; a read error may underlie this. V is TRBV7-9 and J is TRBJ2-5, with TRBD2 matching 9 bases. Per germline, CDR1 SEHNR and CDR2 FQNEAQ (reference sequence). The CDR3 totals 16 residues. The CDR3 sequence: CSSSLAGGGVQETQYF. The CDR3 DNA reads as TGTTCCAGCAGCTTAGCGGGCGGGGGGGTACAAGAGACCCAGTACTTC.

The chain joins TRBV7-3 to TRBJ2-3; 10 bases fit TRBD2. Germline lookup yields CDR1 SGHTA and CDR2 FQGTGA. Losses at the gene ends were 4 bases for V and 2 bases for J; bases not matched to a gene: 3. The CDR3 runs to 15 residues. The CDR3 protein is CASSSSGGVTDTQYF. The CDR3 DNA follows: TGTGCCAGCAGCTCTAGCGGGGGAGTCACAGATACGCAGTATTTT.

This chain connects TRBV25-1 to TRBJ2-7; D might be TRBD1 (7 bases). Per the germline V gene, CDR1 is MGHDK and CDR2 is SYGVNS. V lost 4 bases and J 6 bases, leaving 16 bases between the germline ends. The CDR3 extends over 14 amino acids. CDR3 in DNA: TGTGCCAGCAGTGTGCCGGGGGCAGGGGGCGAGCAGTACTTC. Its translation is CASSVPGAGGEQYF.

The rearrangement joins TRBV9 to TRBJ1-3, with unresolved D. Per germline, CDR1 SGDLS and CDR2 YYNGEE. Trimming took 0 bases from V and 1 from J, leaving 8 bases between them. The CDR3 is made up of 15 amino acids. Here the CDR3 DNA reads TGTGCCAGCAGCGTAGGTTCGGTTTCTGGAAACACCATATATTTT. Its protein is CASSVGSVSGNTIYF.